The 15 T cell receptor beta chains in this list originate from one sample, sequenced in a study of OX40 agonist ivuxolimab in advanced cancers. TCRdb's copy holds only in-frame clones and misses some; the assay was immunoSEQ multiplex PCR. The table lists some 58,000 clones, roughly 80% of them singletons. This material consisted of CD4+ or CD8+ T cells sorted from blood, taken in a trial of the OX40 agonist ivuxolimab. These receptors came from an adult with an advanced solid tumor such as melanoma, head and neck, liver or kidney cancer.

The chain joins TRBV7-2 to TRBJ2-4, with D maybe TRBD2 (5 bases). The CDR3 is 14 residues long. Trimming cost V 5 bases and J 4 bases, with 12 bases left between them. The germline V gene has CDR1 SGHTA and CDR2 FQGNSA. The CDR3 DNA is TGTGCCAGCAGCCCCTCCGGACTGAAAAACATTCAGTACTTC. It codes for CASSPSGLKNIQYF.

The chain carries TRBV18 and TRBJ2-1; the match to TRBD2 covers 7 bases. The V segment lost 3 bases and the J segment 2 bases; nucleotides outside the gene matches: 7. The V gene's germline CDR1 is KGHSH and CDR2 LQKENI. There are 16 residues in the CDR3. The CDR3: CASSPRELAAYNEQFF. The CDR3 DNA reads TGTGCCAGCTCACCCCGGGAGCTAGCGGCCTACAATGAGCAGTTCTTC.

V gene TRBV15 combines with J gene TRBJ2-1; D remains ambiguous. The CDR3 has 17 residues. Germline V CDR1 and CDR2: LNHNV, YYDKDF (reference sequence). V was pared by 4 bases and J by 3 bases, with 19 bases between. This CDR3 is CATSKAPVGVYYNEQFF. CDR3 sequence (DNA): TGTGCCACCAGCAAAGCCCCGGTTGGGGTTTACTACAATGAGCAGTTCTTC. The full variable domain, in which reference TRBV15 and TRBJ2-1 provide the parts outside the CDR3, is DAMVIQNPRYQVTQFGKPVTLSCSQTLNHNVMYWYQQKSSQAPKLLFHYYDKDFNNEADTPDNFQSRRPNTSFCFLDIRSPGLGDTAMYLCATSKAPVGVYYNEQFFGPGTRLTVL.

This clone was seen a few times. V and J are TRBV5-1 and TRBJ2-2; D might be TRBD1 (5 bases). CDR3 size: 14 residues. Germline V gives CDR1 SGHRS, CDR2 YFSETQ. V lost 3 bases and J 1 base, leaving 7 bases between the germline ends. The CDR3 loop is CASSYQGNTGELFF. CDR3 coding DNA: TGCGCCAGCAGCTACCAGGGGAACACCGGGGAGCTGTTTTTT.

This chain uses TRBV18 with TRBJ1-2, with 10 positions matching TRBD1. V trimming: 5 bases; J trimming: 5 bases; junction bases outside the gene matches: 14. CDR1 is KGHSH, CDR2 LQKENI, per germline. The CDR3 is 17 residues long. CDR3 protein: CASSTGLTGGAEYGYTF. CDR3 nucleotides: TGTGCCAGCTCAACGGGGTTGACAGGGGGCGCCGAATATGGCTACACCTTC.

The rearrangement links TRBV6-1 to TRBJ1-2; the match to TRBD1 covers 7 bases. In germline, CDR1 is MNHNS, CDR2 SASEGT. V lost 6 bases, J lost 5 bases, and 9 bases stayed unmatched. This CDR3 has 14 residues. The CDR3 bases are TGTGCCAGCAGGCCAGGGACAGCCCTATATGGCTACACCTTC. Translated: CASRPGTALYGYTF.

V gene TRBV9 combines with J gene TRBJ2-3, with D uncertain. CDR1 is SGDLS, CDR2 YYNGEE, per germline. The CDR3 sequence is 13 residues long. Trimming took 0 bases from V and 6 from J, leaving 8 bases between them. The CDR3 DNA is TGTGCCAGCAGCGTAGGGGTGGCGGATACGCAGTATTTT. Translation: CASSVGVADTQYF.

The table lists this clone with a count of one. The rearrangement links TRBV15 to TRBJ2-1; 7 bases align to TRBD2. Germline V gene sequence: CDR1 LNHNV, CDR2 YYDKDF (reference sequence). This CDR3 contains 16 residues. Losses at the gene ends were 0 bases for V and 9 bases for J; bases not matched to a gene: 11. The CDR3 region has the DNA TGTGCCACCAGCAGAGATGTGGGCGGGAGTCGGGGTGAGCAGTTCTTC. This codes for CATSRDVGGSRGEQFF.

This clone occurred a few times. The gene calls are TRBV29-1 and TRBJ2-1; 8 positions agree with TRBD2. This CDR3 has 13 residues. Per germline, CDR1 SQVTM and CDR2 ANQGSEA. Trimming at V came to 6 bases and at J to 7 bases, leaving 8 bases not matched to a gene. CDR3 DNA sequence: TGCAGCGTCGGTTCGGGACTAGTTAATGAGCAGTTCTTC. This encodes CSVGSGLVNEQFF.

This chain connects TRBV6-1 to TRBJ2-7; D could derive from TRBD1 or TRBD2 (5 bases each). Trimming removed 1 base at V and 9 bases at J, with 13 bases between. CDR1 and CDR2 (germline): MNHNS, SASEGT. The CDR3 has 13 residues. The CDR3 here is CASSEVGWDLQYV. CDR3 nucleotide sequence: TGTGCCAGCAGTGAAGTGGGGTGGGACCTGCAGTACGTC.

This chain uses TRBV30 with TRBJ2-3, with 13 positions matching TRBD2. This CDR3 contains 18 residues. Germline V gene data show CDR1 as GTSNPN and CDR2 as SVGIG (reference sequence). Trimming took 2 bases from V and 8 from J; bases not matched to a gene: 16. The DNA of the CDR3 is TGTGCCTGGAGTAAAAGGACTAGCGGGAGAAGGACCGGCAGTACGCAGTATTTT. This translates into CAWSKRTSGRRTGSTQYF. Based on the CDR3 plus reference TRBV30 and TRBJ2-3, the full variable domain is SQTIHQWPATLVQPVGSPLSLECTVEGTSNPNLYWYRQAAGRGLQLLFYSVGIGQISSEVPQNLSASRPQDRQFILSSKKLLLSDSGFYLCAWSKRTSGRRTGSTQYFGPGTRLTVL.

The chain employs TRBV19 and TRBJ2-5; D possibly corresponds to TRBD2 (6 bases). V shed 7 bases and J shed 5 bases, with 14 bases lying between them. Per germline, CDR1 LNHDA and CDR2 SQIVND (reference sequence). CDR3 size: 13 residues. The CDR3 region is CASKGPGRETQYF. The DNA for the CDR3 is TGTGCCAGTAAAGGTCCAGGGAGGGAGACCCAGTACTTC.

The V gene is TRBV10-2, the J gene TRBJ1-2, with D possibly matching TRBD1 (5 bases). Germline V gene data show CDR1 as WSHSY and CDR2 as SAAADI. Deletions cut 5 bases from V and 1 base from J, with 8 bases between. The CDR3 length is 13 residues. DNA for the CDR3: TGCGCCAGCAGTCCGACAGTTAACTATGGCTACACCTTC. Protein sequence: CASSPTVNYGYTF.

This clone was counted a few times. The chain uses TRBV11-3 and TRBJ2-1; possibly TRBD2 for D (6 bases). Germline CDR1 reads SGHNT; CDR2 reads YENEEA. With 6 bases removed from V and 10 bases from J, the gap between germline ends came to 16 bases. This CDR3 spans 13 amino acids. CDR3 DNA sequence: TGTGCCAGCAGACTAGCTCCTGAATGGGAGCAGTTCTTC. Its protein product is CASRLAPEWEQFF.

J is TRBJ2-1 and V is TRBV7-3; D is perhaps TRBD2 (5 bases). The CDR3 length is 13 residues. Deletions cut 6 bases from V and 9 bases from J, with 15 bases between. CDR1 is SGHTA and CDR2 is FQGTGA in the germline V gene. The CDR3 region is CASSFGLGGEQFF. The CDR3, as DNA: TGTGCCAGCAGTTTCGGACTGGGCGGTGAGCAGTTCTTC.